This T cell receptor beta chain was identified in a study of long-term antiretroviral therapy in people with HIV. Overall study results and limits: Whichever time point was examined, clones expanded before ART dominated the repertoire. Records did not include ART adherence, viral resistance or therapy changes. Relative to transplant donor controls, diversity remained lower despite increasing after ART. Compared with controls, HIV repertoires showed narrower CDR3 length ranges.

As concerns this clone: Its specificity is unknown.

Researchers report immunoSEQ v3.0 was run at survey level. TCRdb's copy holds only in-frame clones and misses some; the assay was immunoSEQ multiplex PCR. The sample has under 45,000 clones; approximately 87% are singletons. CDR1 and CDR2 from the germline V gene are MRHNA and SNTAGT. This CDR3 is 16 amino acids long. Germline trimming cut 3 bases from V and 0 bases from J; bases unmatched to any gene: 5. The starting material was unsorted PBMCs, obtained 1.2 years after starting antiretroviral therapy. The chain uses TRBV6-4 and TRBJ2-3, with 8 positions matching TRBD2. This receptor was taken from a woman aged 50 to 65 with HIV. CDR3 nucleotide sequence: TGTGCCAGCAGTGAGGGTAGCGGGGCGAGCACAGATACGCAGTATTTT. Protein sequence: CASSEGSGASTDTQYF.